This T cell receptor (beta chain) was captured in a study of blood T cell repertoires in COVID-19. In the study overall: Spain, Italy and the United States supplied samples that represented acute and convalescent COVID-19. Sample material is recorded as cDNA or gDNA derived from T cells, B-cell-depleted T cells, or PBMCs.

In the original workflow: The assay estimated nucleated cells by amplifying reference gene primers. Clones were read by immunoSEQ multiplex PCR, and TCRdb kept only the in-frame ones, dropping some. D and trimming come from the DNA, and the V and J calls and clone size come from that table. The sample lists a few hundred thousand clones; about 82% were seen once. V lost 4 bases, J lost 2 bases, and 8 bases lay in between. CDR3 length: 13 amino acids. Per germline, CDR1 LGHDT and CDR2 YNNKEL (reference sequence). Sequencing was carried out using peripheral blood. The TCR was taken from a woman aged 45-65 years with acute or convalescent COVID-19. The J gene is TRBJ2-5, the V gene TRBV3-1 (or the pseudogene TRBV3-2), with D possibly being TRBD2 (5 bases). CDR3 protein: CASSPGNQETQYF. In nucleotides, the CDR3 is TGTGCCAGCAGCCCCGGGAATCAAGAGACCCAGTACTTC.